This T cell receptor beta chain was captured in a study of blood T cell repertoires in COVID-19. The CDR3 contains 14 residues. The trim removed 3 bases at V and 6 bases at J, leaving 5 bases unmatched. Per germline, CDR1 SGHDT and CDR2 YYEEEE. Under the authors' procedure: Amplification of reference gene primers was used by the study to estimate nucleated cell counts. TCRdb's copy holds only in-frame clones and misses some; the assay was immunoSEQ multiplex PCR. That table gives V, J and clone size, and the DNA gave D and trimming. The table includes roughly 200,000 clones, about four fifths detected once.

Specimen: peripheral blood. This receptor was identified in a man between 65 and 80 years old with active or convalescent COVID-19. The chain uses TRBV5-6 and TRBJ1-4; 7 nucleotides line up with TRBD1. The CDR3 spells CASSWGQRYEKLFF. The CDR3 region has the DNA TGTGCCAGCAGCTGGGGACAGAGATATGAAAAACTGTTTTTT.